This is a list of T cell receptor beta chains from one sample in a study of blood T cell repertoires in COVID-19. Here immunoSEQ multiplex PCR was the method, and the copy in TCRdb shows in-frame clones only, minus some. The table includes 300,000 to 350,000 clones, 85% to 90% detected once. The specimen was peripheral blood. These receptors all stem from a woman in her 70s with COVID-19, enrolled during active disease. The CDR3 runs from the conserved cysteine through the conserved F or W. A D gene is named only where the DNA matches it firmly. Clone size is not always given. Where it is, it says once, few, many or a class for expanded clones.

J,size,V,D,CDR3,DNA
TRBJ2-7,.,TRBV11-3,.,CASSLAGAYEQYF,TGTGCCAGCAGCCTCGCAGGGGCCTACGAGCAGTACTTC
TRBJ2-7,.,TRBV7-2,TRBD2,CASSLNPPTSGGYEQYF,TGTGCCAGCAGCTTAAATCCCCCGACTAGCGGGGGCTACGAGCAGTACTTC
TRBJ1-1,.,TRBV5-1,.,CASSFQPENTEAFF,TGCGCCAGCAGCTTTCAACCAGAGAACACTGAAGCTTTCTTT
TRBJ2-1,.,TRBV7-6,.,CASSLGGDEQFF,TGTGCCAGCAGCTTAGGGGGGGATGAGCAGTTCTTC
TRBJ2-7,.,TRBV11-2,.,CASSLVRGTGEQYF,TGTGCCAGCAGCTTAGTTCGGGGAACAGGGGAGCAGTACTTC
TRBJ1-5,few,TRBV30,.,CAWSLQENQPQHF,TGTGCCTGGAGTCTCCAGGAAAATCAGCCCCAGCATTTT
TRBJ2-7,.,TRBV7-7,TRBD1,CASSLALGTGPYEQYF,TGTGCCAGCAGCTTAGCGCTGGGGACAGGCCCCTACGAGCAGTACTTC
TRBJ1-2,few,TRBV30,.,CAWSVLRQTNYGYTF,TGTGCCTGGAGTGTACTGAGGCAGACTAACTATGGCTACACCTTC
TRBJ1-4,.,TRBV5-1,.,CASSLVAAPPNEKLFF,TGCGCCAGCAGCTTGGTAGCGGCTCCCCCTAATGAAAAACTGTTTTTT
TRBJ1-5,.,TRBV7-9,.,CASSFMNQPQHF,TGTGCCAGCAGCTTCATGAATCAGCCCCAGCATTTT
TRBJ1-4,once,TRBV6-5,TRBD1,CASSPGQLNEKLFF,TGTGCCAGCAGTCCGGGACAGCTTAATGAAAAACTGTTTTTT
TRBJ1-2,.,TRBV7-2,TRBD1,CASSLERQGANGYTF,TGTGCCAGCAGCTTAGAACGACAGGGGGCAAATGGCTACACCTTC
TRBJ2-1,.,TRBV19,.,CASRSAERSYNEQFF,TGTGCCAGTAGGAGCGCCGAAAGGTCCTACAATGAGCAGTTCTTC
TRBJ2-7,.,TRBV27,.,CASSFTSSYEQYF,TGTGCCAGCAGTTTCACGAGCTCCTACGAGCAGTACTTC
TRBJ2-1,.,TRBV6-4,TRBD2,CASSRLAGAIYNEQFF,TGTGCCAGCAGTCGACTAGCGGGGGCGATATACAATGAGCAGTTCTTC
TRBJ1-3,.,TRBV5-1,TRBD1,CASSATGGSGNTIYF,TGCGCCAGCAGCGCGACAGGGGGCTCTGGAAACACCATATATTTT
TRBJ1-3,.,TRBV3-1/TRBV3-2,TRBD1,CASSQRGQSGNTIYF,TGTGCCAGCAGCCAGCGGGGACAGTCTGGAAACACCATATATTTT
TRBJ2-7,.,TRBV10-3,.,CAISDGQYEQYF,TGTGCCATCAGTGACGGACAGTACGAGCAGTACTTC
TRBJ1-1,.,TRBV6-2/TRBV6-3,.,CASSWDFSTEAFF,TGTGCCAGCAGTTGGGACTTCTCCACTGAAGCTTTCTTT
TRBJ2-7,few,TRBV27,TRBD2,CASSPLLAGVEQYF,TGTGCCAGCAGTCCCCTACTAGCGGGGGTCGAGCAGTACTTC
TRBJ1-4,.,TRBV6-5,.,CASSIRQLRNEKLFF,TGTGCCAGCAGTATCCGACAGCTCCGTAATGAAAAACTGTTTTTT
TRBJ2-2,.,TRBV6-2/TRBV6-3,.,CASSYTLLSGELFF,TGTGCCAGCAGTTACACGCTACTATCCGGGGAGCTGTTTTTT
TRBJ1-4,.,TRBV10-3,.,CAISGGTTTNEKLFF,TGTGCCATCAGTGGTGGGACAACAACTAATGAAAAACTGTTTTTT
TRBJ1-3,.,TRBV30,.,CAWETASSGNTIYF,TGTGCCTGGGAGACAGCCTCCTCTGGAAACACCATATATTTT
TRBJ2-2,.,TRBV18,.,CASSPGLLNTGELFF,TGTGCCAGCTCACCGGGACTCTTGAACACCGGGGAGCTGTTTTTT
TRBJ1-2,.,TRBV3-1/TRBV3-2,.,CASSLTGSGYTF,TGTGCCAGCAGCCTAACAGGGTCTGGCTACACCTTC
TRBJ1-5,.,TRBV7-8,TRBD1,CASSVRQGGNQPQHF,TGTGCCAGCAGCGTACGACAGGGAGGTAATCAGCCCCAGCATTTT
TRBJ2-5,.,TRBV24-1,.,CATSDQGSETQYF,TGTGCCACCAGTGATCAGGGATCAGAGACCCAGTACTTC
TRBJ1-6,.,TRBV9,.,CASSPGIGWPGDNSPLHF,TGTGCCAGCAGCCCCGGGATCGGCTGGCCCGGTGATAATTCACCCCTCCACTTT
TRBJ2-2,.,TRBV30,TRBD1,CAWSYTGGSGELFF,TGTGCCTGGAGCTATACAGGGGGAAGCGGGGAGCTGTTTTTT
TRBJ1-1,.,TRBV2,.,CAKTYGNTEAFF,TGTGCCAAAACGTACGGGAACACTGAAGCTTTCTTT
TRBJ2-1,.,TRBV6-5,.,CASNTGSGSYNEQFF,TGTGCCAGCAATACAGGGTCAGGGTCCTACAATGAGCAGTTCTTC
TRBJ1-1,.,TRBV21-1,.,CASSLSGTGSSLAAFF,TGTGCCAGCAGCCTATCCGGGACAGGGTCTTCTCTTGCCGCTTTCTTT
TRBJ2-5,.,TRBV7-9,TRBD2,CASIPGASGVETQYF,TGTGCCAGCATCCCGGGGGCTAGCGGGGTGGAAACCCAGTACTTC
TRBJ1-2,.,TRBV12-5,.,CASGLPPDSYGYTF,TGTGCTAGTGGTTTGCCCCCGGACAGCTATGGCTACACCTTC
TRBJ1-1,.,TRBV2,TRBD1,CASSVGGQGAKNTEAFF,TGTGCCAGCAGTGTGGGGGGACAGGGGGCCAAGAACACTGAAGCTTTCTTT
TRBJ1-5,few,TRBV6-7,.,CASSRPGSNQPQHF,TGTGCCAGCAGTAGGCCAGGCAGCAATCAGCCCCAGCATTTT
TRBJ2-2,once,TRBV5-1,TRBD2,CASSMGLAGSTGELFF,TGCGCCAGCAGCATGGGACTAGCGGGGTCAACCGGGGAGCTGTTTTTT
TRBJ1-1,.,TRBV5-6,.,CASSPRGTEAFF,TGTGCCAGCAGCCCCAGGGGCACTGAAGCTTTCTTT
TRBJ2-3,.,TRBV24-1,TRBD2,CATSGGLDTDTQYF,TGTGCCACCAGCGGGGGACTAGACACAGATACGCAGTATTTT
TRBJ1-4,.,TRBV29-1,TRBD1,CSVDRGGGEKLFF,TGCAGCGTGGACAGGGGAGGGGGTGAAAAACTGTTTTTT
TRBJ2-2,.,TRBV5-4,TRBD2,CASSFWGGVDTGELFF,TGTGCCAGCAGCTTTTGGGGAGGGGTGGACACCGGGGAGCTGTTTTTT
TRBJ1-1,.,TRBV24-1,TRBD1,CATSPTGGTEAFF,TGTGCCACCAGTCCTACAGGGGGCACTGAAGCTTTCTTT
TRBJ2-5,.,TRBV9,TRBD1,CASSIGTGLETQYF,TGTGCCAGCAGCATCGGGACAGGGCTGGAGACCCAGTACTTC
TRBJ1-6,.,TRBV6-6,TRBD1,CASTSGTDNSPLHF,TGTGCCTCGACTTCCGGGACAGATAATTCACCCCTCCACTTT
TRBJ1-6,.,TRBV10-3,.,CAISDRAGEGSPLHF,TGTGCCATCAGTGATAGGGCAGGGGAAGGTTCACCCCTCCACTTT
TRBJ2-7,.,TRBV7-9,TRBD1,CASSPASGQDIYEQYF,TGTGCCAGCAGCCCTGCCTCAGGACAGGACATCTACGAGCAGTACTTC
TRBJ1-1,few,TRBV7-9,.,CASSLVGGENTEAFF,TGTGCCAGCAGCTTAGTCGGGGGTGAGAACACTGAAGCTTTCTTT
TRBJ1-2,.,TRBV6-5,.,CASSSPTDHYGYTF,TGTGCCAGCAGTTCTCCGACTGATCACTATGGCTACACCTTC
TRBJ1-6,.,TRBV30,.,CAWTSGTSNSPLHF,TGTGCCTGGACCTCGGGGACAAGTAATTCACCCCTCCACTTT
TRBJ1-2,.,TRBV28,.,CASRAGGNYGYTF,TGTGCCAGCCGGGCGGGGGGGAACTATGGCTACACCTTC
TRBJ2-7,once,TRBV4-1,TRBD2,CASSQDPTGLAGFMSVEYF,TGCGCCAGCAGCCAAGATCCAACCGGACTAGCGGGTTTCATGTCGGTAGAGTACTTC